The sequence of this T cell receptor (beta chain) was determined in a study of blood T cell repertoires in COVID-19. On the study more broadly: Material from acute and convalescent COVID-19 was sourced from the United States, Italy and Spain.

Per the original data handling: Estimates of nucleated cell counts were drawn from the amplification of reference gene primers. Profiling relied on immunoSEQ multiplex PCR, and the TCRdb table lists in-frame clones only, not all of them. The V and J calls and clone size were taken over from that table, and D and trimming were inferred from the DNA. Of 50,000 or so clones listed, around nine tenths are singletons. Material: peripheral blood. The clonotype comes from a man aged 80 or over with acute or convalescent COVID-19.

CDR3 DNA sequence: TGTGCCAGCAATCGACAATTGAACACTGAAGCTTTCTTT. This translates into CASNRQLNTEAFF. The rearrangement joins TRBV12-3 or TRBV12-4 to TRBJ1-1; D not resolved. The V end lost 7 bases, the J end lost 0 bases, and 9 bases lay between the germline ends. This CDR3 contains 13 residues.